The 29 T cell receptor beta chains given below trace back to one sample, sequenced in a study of tumor-infiltrating lymphocytes in primary liver carcinoma. TCR beta cDNA was made from roughly 500 ng total RNA with a constant-region primer. It was through three nested multiplex PCR rounds of slightly modified ARM-PCR that TCR beta libraries arose. In the first two PCR rounds, TRBV1-TRBV30 forward primers were paired with a C-beta reverse primer, and each round lasted approximately 9 cycles. TCRdb reanalysed the multiplex PCR reads using MiXCR and keeps one entry per CDR3 protein. The sample comprises roughly 100,000 distinct CDR3 sequences, around 71% of which are singletons, and 10% to 15% rests with the top ten. Investigators took RNA and DNA out together from 20-30 mg of unsorted bulk tissue. The specimen sequenced was liver tumor tissue from sampling region 2. Subset given: tumor region T2, inferior pole. The receptors were sampled from a woman aged 55-70 years with primary liver carcinoma and hepatitis B virus infection.

This clonotype was detected many times. CDR3 sequence reads: CASSQDPGQGARGYTF. The DNA for the CDR3 is TGTGCCAGCAGCCAAGATCCCGGGCAGGGGGCGCGTGGCTACACCTTC. The chain carries TRBV4-2 and TRBJ1-2, with 8 bases aligning to TRBD1. After removal of 0 bases from V and 7 bases from J, the junction contained 10 bases not matched to a gene. The CDR3 consists of 16 residues. Germline V gene data show CDR1 as LGHNA and CDR2 as YNFKEQ.

As for this clonotype: Compared with germline, one end of the junction differs, possibly owing to a read error. The V and J genes are TRBV29-1 and TRBJ2-3; TRBD2 might be the D (5 bases). The length of the CDR3 is 13 residues. CDR1 is SQVTM, CDR2 ANQGSEA, per germline. The CDR3 spells CGVDGGGADTQYF. The CDR3 nucleotides are TGCGGCGTTGACGGTGGAGGCGCAGATACGCAGTATTTT.

This rearrangement joins TRBV5-1 to TRBJ1-2; 10 bases fit TRBD1. This CDR3 has 15 amino acids. Germline lookup yields CDR1 SGHRS and CDR2 YFSETQ. With 4 bases clipped from V and 0 bases from J, the junction kept 3 bases outside the gene matches. The CDR3 region is CASSHGQGANYGYTF. The CDR3 nucleotides read TGCGCCAGCAGCCATGGACAGGGGGCTAACTATGGCTACACCTTC.

Turning to this clonotype: The junction departs from germline at one end; a sequencing error may be responsible. This chain connects TRBV11-3 to TRBJ1-1; no definite D call. The CDR3 has 16 amino acids. In germline, CDR1 is SGHNT, CDR2 YENEEA. The CDR3 reads CPSSSVGEYRSTEAFF. The CDR3 nucleotides are TGTCCCAGCAGCTCAGTCGGGGAATACCGGAGCACTGAAGCTTTCTTT.

Details on this clonotype: The junction departs from germline at one end; a sequencing error may be responsible. The chain employs TRBV20-1 and TRBJ2-5; possibly TRBD2 for D (5 bases). The germline V gene has CDR1 DFQATT and CDR2 SNEGSKA (reference sequence). This CDR3 contains 12 residues. The CDR3, as DNA: TGCAGTACTAGAGCTCAGGAGAAGACCCAGTACTTC. It is translated as CSTRAQEKTQYF.

This clonotype has a handful of counts. One end of the junction fails to match germline, which may point to a read error. The V gene is TRBV5-1, the J gene TRBJ1-4, with D unresolved. Germline V gene lookup returns CDR1 SGHRS and CDR2 YFSETQ. CDR3 length: 14 residues. CDR3 nucleotide sequence: TGCGCCAGTAGCCGGGCCGCAACTAATGAAAGACTGTTTTTT. This encodes CASSRAATNERLFF.

The rearrangement links TRBV15 to TRBJ2-7; the D gene is possibly TRBD1 (5 bases). Germline V CDR1 and CDR2: LNHNV, YYDKDF (reference sequence). V was shortened by 0 bases and J by 3 bases, with 12 bases between the two germline ends. The CDR3 length is 15 residues. DNA of the CDR3: TGTGCCACCAGCAGAGATGCAGTTAGGGGCTACGAGCAGTACTTC. This gives the protein CATSRDAVRGYEQYF.

At least ten counts were recorded for this clonotype. The chain recombines TRBV29-1 with TRBJ2-5; 8 positions agree with TRBD2. Germline CDR1 reads SQVTM; CDR2 reads ANQGSEA. The CDR3 spans 13 residues. The V segment lost 7 bases and the J segment 3 bases; nucleotides outside the gene matches: 7. In DNA form, the CDR3 reads TGCAGCGCCGGGGGGGGGCAGGAAGAGACCCAGTACTTC. Amino acid sequence: CSAGGGQEETQYF.

Concerning this clonotype: The junction does not match germline at one end; this may be a read error. This chain uses TRBV11-2 with TRBJ2-1; 11 bases are shared with TRBD2. CDR3 length: 17 residues. Germline loops: CDR1 SGHAT, CDR2 FQNNGV. Here the CDR3 reads CASSLGLVAGGSNDQFF. CDR3 bases: TGTGCCAGCAGCTTAGGTCTGGTAGCGGGAGGGTCTAATGATCAGTTCTTC.

Comment on this clonotype: One junction end disagrees with the germline gene, perhaps due to a read error. The chain links TRBV10-2 to TRBJ2-5; D may match TRBD1 or TRBD2 (6 bases each). The CDR3 loop spans 12 amino acids. The germline gives CDR1 WSHSY, CDR2 SAAADI. This CDR3 is CDSSESGGTQYF. CDR3 sequence (DNA): TGCGACAGCAGTGAGTCCGGGGGCACCCAATACTTC.

This clonotype was picked up many times. The junction and the germline gene differ at one end; a read error may be behind it. The J gene is TRBJ2-7, the V gene TRBV10-1, with no clear D. The germline V gene has CDR1 WNHNN and CDR2 SYGVQD (reference sequence). This CDR3 is 13 amino acids long. Written as DNA, the CDR3 is TGCGCCAGCAGTGAACACCTGGACGGCCTTCAGAGCTTC. It is translated as CASSEHLDGLQSF.

As for this clonotype: A read error may explain this, as a much larger clone is one base away. This chain joins TRBV12-3 or TRBV12-4 and TRBJ2-1, with 10 nucleotides matching TRBD2. The V segment lost 4 bases and the J segment 10 bases; nucleotides outside the gene matches: 7. The CDR3 spans 14 residues. The CDR3 loop reads CASSSSGRVREQFF. CDR3 bases: TGTGCCAGCAGTTCTAGCGGGAGAGTAAGGGAGCAGTTCTTC.

To note about this clonotype: One end of the junction does not line up with germline, which may come from a read error. The chain couples TRBV14 to TRBJ2-2; D call uncertain. CDR1 SGHDN and CDR2 FVKESK come from the germline V gene. The CDR3 has 13 residues. The CDR3 bases are TGTGCCAGCGGCCAAGTCCACACCGGCGGGCTGTTTTTT. As protein: CASGQVHTGGLFF.

The rearrangement joins TRBV29-1 to TRBJ1-2, with D perhaps matching TRBD1 (5 bases). V lost 7 bases to trimming and J lost 2 bases, with 14 bases between them. Germline V lookup: CDR1 SQVTM, CDR2 ANQGSEA. The CDR3 loop spans 13 amino acids. The CDR3 nucleotides read TGCAGCGCTGGGGAGAGGGGCAACTATGGCTACACCTTC. It codes for CSAGERGNYGYTF.

In its sample, this clonotype was seen many times. This chain links TRBV29-1 with TRBJ2-5, with D possibly TRBD2 on 5 matching bases. The germline V gene encodes CDR1 SQVTM and CDR2 ANQGSEA. Trimming shortened V by 6 bases and J by 5 bases, and 13 bases separated the two germline ends. The CDR3 length is 12 residues. CDR3 nucleotides: TGCAGCGTGCGATTGAGAGGGGAGACCCAGTACTTC. Its translation: CSVRLRGETQYF.

In the case of this clonotype: The missing conserved phenylalanine or tryptophan at the end of this CDR3 makes a read error likely. The chain is built from TRBV11-3 and TRBJ2-7; TRBD1 agrees at 12 bases. The CDR3 totals 15 residues. Germline-derived CDR1 and CDR2 are SGHNT and YENEEA. The CDR3 loop is CGRSPGTGGNYEQYL. The CDR3 DNA follows: TGTGGCAGGAGCCCCGGGACAGGGGGCAACTACGAGCAGTACTTA.

This clonotype has a handful of counts. The rearrangement links TRBV24-1 to TRBJ2-3; possibly TRBD2 for D (6 bases). V lost 0 bases, J lost 0 bases, and 6 bases lay in between. The CDR3 loop spans 15 amino acids. Germline V gene lookup returns CDR1 KGHDR and CDR2 SFDVKD. CDR3 in amino acids: CATSDLGTSTDTQYF. For the CDR3, the DNA is TGTGCCACCAGTGATTTGGGGACTAGCACAGATACGCAGTATTTT.

For this clonotype: Germline is not matched at one junction end, which may reflect a read error. Here the CDR3 reads CIVAHRERVYF. CDR3 DNA: TGCATCGTGGCGCACAGGGAGAGAGTGTATTTC. This chain links TRBV29-1 with TRBJ2-3; TRBD1 is a possible D gene (6 bases). Germline V gene sequence: CDR1 SQVTM, CDR2 ANQGSEA. The length of the CDR3 is 11 residues.

Note on this clonotype: The CDR3 does not close with the conserved phenylalanine or tryptophan, likely indicating a read error. This rearrangement joins TRBV11-2 to TRBJ1-4, with D possibly TRBD1 on 5 matching bases. V was cut by 4 bases and J by 0 bases, with 18 bases left in between. Germline-derived CDR1 and CDR2 are SGHAT and FQNNGV. The CDR3 loop spans 18 amino acids. The CDR3 DNA follows: TGTGCCAGCAGCTCAGCAGGGACCACTCGAGCAACTAATGAAAAACTGTTTTCT. It specifies CASSSAGTTRATNEKLFS.

The chain carries TRBV19 and TRBJ2-1; 13 bases agree with TRBD2. The CDR3 totals 17 residues. Germline V gene lookup returns CDR1 LNHDA and CDR2 SQIVND (reference sequence). The junction had 15 bases not matched to a gene; V was cut back by 6 bases and J by 10 bases. CDR3 sequence (DNA): TGTGCCAGTAGACCTCGACCGGGACTAGCGGGAACGGTCGAGCAGTTCTTC. It yields the protein CASRPRPGLAGTVEQFF.

This clonotype was counted only a few times. This may be a read error: a much more frequent sequence differs by one nucleotide. J is TRBJ2-4 and V is TRBV12-5, with D unresolved. Between the trimmed V and J ends, which lost 4 bases and 2 bases, there was a span of 18 bases. The CDR3 spans 17 residues. Germline V CDR1 and CDR2: LGHNT, FRNRAP. The CDR3 reads CASGWTSDRLTKNIQYF. CDR3 bases: TGTGCTAGTGGTTGGACCTCAGACCGTCTAACCAAAAACATTCAGTACTTC. Supplemented by reference TRBV12-5 and TRBJ2-4, the full variable domain reads DARVTQTPRHKVTEMGQEVTMRCQPILGHNTVFWYRQTMMQGLELLAYFRNRAPLDDSGMPKDRFSAEMPDATLATLKIQPSEPRDSAVYFCASGWTSDRLTKNIQYFGAGTRLSVL.

This clonotype was counted once. One end of the junction is discordant with germline, which a read error may explain. The CDR3 sequence is CASSQEPKTSGSFTWELFF. CDR3 coding DNA: TGCGCCAGCAGCCAAGAGCCCAAAACTAGCGGGAGTTTCACCTGGGAGCTGTTTTTT. The V and J genes are TRBV4-1 and TRBJ2-2; TRBD2 aligns across 11 bases. This CDR3 has 19 amino acids. Per germline, CDR1 MGHRA and CDR2 YSYEKL.

The V gene is TRBV11-1, the J gene TRBJ2-7; no clear D. CDR3 length: 15 amino acids. The V and J ends lost 1 base and 1 base respectively, with 11 bases between them. The germline gives CDR1 SGHAT, CDR2 FQDESV (reference sequence). The CDR3 bases are TGTGCCAGCAGCTTAGGATCGCGCGTGTCCTACGAGCAGTACTTC. This gives the protein CASSLGSRVSYEQYF.

The rearrangement links TRBV6-5 to TRBJ2-7, with D unresolved. The V and J ends lost 5 bases and 6 bases respectively, with 8 bases between them. Germline-derived CDR1 and CDR2 are MNHEY and SVGAGI. The CDR3 is made up of 11 amino acids. In DNA form, the CDR3 reads TGTGCCAGCAGTGGCCCAGGCGAGCAGTACTTC. As protein: CASSGPGEQYF.

This clonotype was seen ten or more times. This chain uses TRBV28 with TRBJ2-7, with D perhaps matching TRBD1 or TRBD2 (5 bases each). V dropped 6 bases and J dropped 3 bases, with 9 bases sitting between them. The CDR3 sequence is 12 residues long. Germline assignment: CDR1 MDHEN and CDR2 SYDVKM. In nucleotides, the CDR3 is TGTGCCAGCAGCCGGGACCTCTACGAGCAGTACTTC. Protein product: CASSRDLYEQYF.

This clonotype was recorded at least ten times. The chain has TRBV5-5 and TRBJ2-1, with 8 bases fitting TRBD2. Germline V gives CDR1 SGHKS, CDR2 YYEKEE (reference sequence). This CDR3 spans 16 amino acids. The junction had 6 bases not matched to a gene; V was cut back by 4 bases and J by 0 bases. The CDR3 DNA reads TGTGCCAGCAGCAAAGGGAGCGGGAGCTCCTACAATGAGCAGTTCTTC. Translated: CASSKGSGSSYNEQFF.

This clonotype has a count of ten or more. This sequence joins TRBV29-1 and TRBJ2-5, with TRBD2 matching over 9 bases. Trimming took 6 bases from V and 5 from J; bases not matched to a gene: 7. Per germline, CDR1 SQVTM and CDR2 ANQGSEA. This CDR3 is built from 13 residues. CDR3 protein: CSVRSGSLETQYF. CDR3 sequence (DNA): TGCAGCGTCCGTAGCGGGAGTTTGGAGACCCAGTACTTC. Full variable domain (missing parts from reference TRBV29-1 and TRBJ2-5): SAVISQKPSRDICQRGTSLTIQCQVDSQVTMMFWYRQQPGQSLTLIATANQGSEATYESGFVIDKFPISRPNLTFSTLTVSNMSPEDSSIYLCSVRSGSLETQYFGPGTRLLVL.

The V gene is TRBV4-1, the J gene TRBJ1-5, with D tentatively TRBD1 (6 bases). The CDR3 has 17 residues. Trimming stripped 5 bases from V and 6 bases from J, with 23 bases between. CDR1 and CDR2 (germline): MGHRA, YSYEKL. CDR3 residues: CASSYRFLTGIGQPQHF. The CDR3, as DNA: TGCGCCAGCAGCTATAGATTCCTAACAGGGATCGGTCAGCCCCAGCATTTT.

This clonotype was detected many times. The chain has TRBV30 and TRBJ2-1, with D uncertain. V dropped 2 bases and J dropped 9 bases, with 8 bases sitting between them. The CDR3 extends over 11 amino acids. Germline values: CDR1 GTSNPN, CDR2 SVGIG (reference sequence). The CDR3, as DNA: TGTGCCTGGAGTATAGTCCGTGAGCAGTTCTTC. This sequence encodes CAWSIVREQFF.